This T cell receptor (beta chain) originates from a study of blood T cell repertoires in COVID-19 (dated by TCRdb to the early 2020s). The study in broad terms: Samples covering the acute and convalescent phases of COVID-19 were provided by collaborators in the United States, Italy and Spain. The material from the prospective study consisted of cDNA or gDNA derived from T cells, B-cell-depleted T cells, or PBMCs. Deeply sampled blood TCRbeta repertoires from subjects exposed to, actively infected with, or recovered from COVID-19 were included in the dataset. The repertoires were released in a freely available public database meant as a resource for research on the immune response to SARS-CoV-2. The samples were drawn from two sources: the first 160 participants of the ongoing ImmuneRACE study, and over 1,000 subjects contributed by 6 global collaborators. The sample metadata nearly always contained a de-identified subject ID, COVID-19 status, age in years and sex. Where available, HLA class I and class II types were obtained from metadata supplied by the sample provider rather than from assay-based typing. Study-wide conclusions, independent of this receptor: How much clinical and demographic metadata was included differed by source and by participant, and the metadata was provided uncurated.

The immunoSEQ Assay, a bias-controlled multiplex PCR, was used to amplify TCRbeta CDR3 regions from genomic DNA. Concerning the study's data processing: Nucleated cell counts per sample were estimated from amplification of reference gene primers within the assay. Sequence reads were collapsed and filtered to measure the absolute abundance of every unique TCRbeta CDR3 rearrangement. For each sample, productive Simpson clonality was calculated as the square root of Simpson's diversity index over productive rearrangements. The clones in this table, taken by TCRdb from immuneACCESS, are in-frame only. Not every clone is retained; where verified, under half of the shortfall comes from an unresolved V gene, and the cause of the rest is unknown. D and trimming come from the DNA, and the V and J calls and clone size come from that table. The sample table contains hundreds of thousands of clones; only one count was recorded for over 80% of them. The ten largest clones take up approximately 9% of the sample.

A remark on this clone: The target of this receptor is not known. No much larger clone is present one base from it, and per-base qualities are unavailable.

The CDR3 holds 14 amino acids from the cysteine to the phenylalanine. Of the read, only the CDR3 DNA is kept; its 42 bases are in frame from base 1. Per the germline V gene, MNHNS is the CDR1 and SASEGT is the CDR2. V was cut back by 3 bases and J by 0 bases, leaving a gap of 8 bases between them. Participants in the prospective study were aged about 18 to 95 years, lived in 24 United States geographic areas, and enrolled through a virtual design. Cohort assignment in the prospective study relied on participant-reported clinical history from a screening survey and a study questionnaire. ImmuneRACE Cohort 3 recovered participants were defined by two consecutive negative NP/OP PCR tests, healthcare professional clearance, or symptom resolution. Each participant in the prospective study had whole blood, serum and a nasopharyngeal or oropharyngeal swab collected by mobile phlebotomists. Prospective study participants could optionally give additional blood draws and questionnaires over an approximately 2-month period. Before DNA extraction, prospective study blood samples were shipped either frozen or at room temperature.

The source material was PBMCs or T cells enriched from blood (not recorded which). This TCR came from a woman aged 18-35 years who had recovered from COVID-19. The rearranged segments are TRBV6-1 and TRBJ1-2; no D gene is confidently identified. The nucleotide sequence reads as follows: TGTGCCAGCAGTGACGGGAGAGCTAACTATGGCTACACCTTC. It translates to CASSDGRANYGYTF.